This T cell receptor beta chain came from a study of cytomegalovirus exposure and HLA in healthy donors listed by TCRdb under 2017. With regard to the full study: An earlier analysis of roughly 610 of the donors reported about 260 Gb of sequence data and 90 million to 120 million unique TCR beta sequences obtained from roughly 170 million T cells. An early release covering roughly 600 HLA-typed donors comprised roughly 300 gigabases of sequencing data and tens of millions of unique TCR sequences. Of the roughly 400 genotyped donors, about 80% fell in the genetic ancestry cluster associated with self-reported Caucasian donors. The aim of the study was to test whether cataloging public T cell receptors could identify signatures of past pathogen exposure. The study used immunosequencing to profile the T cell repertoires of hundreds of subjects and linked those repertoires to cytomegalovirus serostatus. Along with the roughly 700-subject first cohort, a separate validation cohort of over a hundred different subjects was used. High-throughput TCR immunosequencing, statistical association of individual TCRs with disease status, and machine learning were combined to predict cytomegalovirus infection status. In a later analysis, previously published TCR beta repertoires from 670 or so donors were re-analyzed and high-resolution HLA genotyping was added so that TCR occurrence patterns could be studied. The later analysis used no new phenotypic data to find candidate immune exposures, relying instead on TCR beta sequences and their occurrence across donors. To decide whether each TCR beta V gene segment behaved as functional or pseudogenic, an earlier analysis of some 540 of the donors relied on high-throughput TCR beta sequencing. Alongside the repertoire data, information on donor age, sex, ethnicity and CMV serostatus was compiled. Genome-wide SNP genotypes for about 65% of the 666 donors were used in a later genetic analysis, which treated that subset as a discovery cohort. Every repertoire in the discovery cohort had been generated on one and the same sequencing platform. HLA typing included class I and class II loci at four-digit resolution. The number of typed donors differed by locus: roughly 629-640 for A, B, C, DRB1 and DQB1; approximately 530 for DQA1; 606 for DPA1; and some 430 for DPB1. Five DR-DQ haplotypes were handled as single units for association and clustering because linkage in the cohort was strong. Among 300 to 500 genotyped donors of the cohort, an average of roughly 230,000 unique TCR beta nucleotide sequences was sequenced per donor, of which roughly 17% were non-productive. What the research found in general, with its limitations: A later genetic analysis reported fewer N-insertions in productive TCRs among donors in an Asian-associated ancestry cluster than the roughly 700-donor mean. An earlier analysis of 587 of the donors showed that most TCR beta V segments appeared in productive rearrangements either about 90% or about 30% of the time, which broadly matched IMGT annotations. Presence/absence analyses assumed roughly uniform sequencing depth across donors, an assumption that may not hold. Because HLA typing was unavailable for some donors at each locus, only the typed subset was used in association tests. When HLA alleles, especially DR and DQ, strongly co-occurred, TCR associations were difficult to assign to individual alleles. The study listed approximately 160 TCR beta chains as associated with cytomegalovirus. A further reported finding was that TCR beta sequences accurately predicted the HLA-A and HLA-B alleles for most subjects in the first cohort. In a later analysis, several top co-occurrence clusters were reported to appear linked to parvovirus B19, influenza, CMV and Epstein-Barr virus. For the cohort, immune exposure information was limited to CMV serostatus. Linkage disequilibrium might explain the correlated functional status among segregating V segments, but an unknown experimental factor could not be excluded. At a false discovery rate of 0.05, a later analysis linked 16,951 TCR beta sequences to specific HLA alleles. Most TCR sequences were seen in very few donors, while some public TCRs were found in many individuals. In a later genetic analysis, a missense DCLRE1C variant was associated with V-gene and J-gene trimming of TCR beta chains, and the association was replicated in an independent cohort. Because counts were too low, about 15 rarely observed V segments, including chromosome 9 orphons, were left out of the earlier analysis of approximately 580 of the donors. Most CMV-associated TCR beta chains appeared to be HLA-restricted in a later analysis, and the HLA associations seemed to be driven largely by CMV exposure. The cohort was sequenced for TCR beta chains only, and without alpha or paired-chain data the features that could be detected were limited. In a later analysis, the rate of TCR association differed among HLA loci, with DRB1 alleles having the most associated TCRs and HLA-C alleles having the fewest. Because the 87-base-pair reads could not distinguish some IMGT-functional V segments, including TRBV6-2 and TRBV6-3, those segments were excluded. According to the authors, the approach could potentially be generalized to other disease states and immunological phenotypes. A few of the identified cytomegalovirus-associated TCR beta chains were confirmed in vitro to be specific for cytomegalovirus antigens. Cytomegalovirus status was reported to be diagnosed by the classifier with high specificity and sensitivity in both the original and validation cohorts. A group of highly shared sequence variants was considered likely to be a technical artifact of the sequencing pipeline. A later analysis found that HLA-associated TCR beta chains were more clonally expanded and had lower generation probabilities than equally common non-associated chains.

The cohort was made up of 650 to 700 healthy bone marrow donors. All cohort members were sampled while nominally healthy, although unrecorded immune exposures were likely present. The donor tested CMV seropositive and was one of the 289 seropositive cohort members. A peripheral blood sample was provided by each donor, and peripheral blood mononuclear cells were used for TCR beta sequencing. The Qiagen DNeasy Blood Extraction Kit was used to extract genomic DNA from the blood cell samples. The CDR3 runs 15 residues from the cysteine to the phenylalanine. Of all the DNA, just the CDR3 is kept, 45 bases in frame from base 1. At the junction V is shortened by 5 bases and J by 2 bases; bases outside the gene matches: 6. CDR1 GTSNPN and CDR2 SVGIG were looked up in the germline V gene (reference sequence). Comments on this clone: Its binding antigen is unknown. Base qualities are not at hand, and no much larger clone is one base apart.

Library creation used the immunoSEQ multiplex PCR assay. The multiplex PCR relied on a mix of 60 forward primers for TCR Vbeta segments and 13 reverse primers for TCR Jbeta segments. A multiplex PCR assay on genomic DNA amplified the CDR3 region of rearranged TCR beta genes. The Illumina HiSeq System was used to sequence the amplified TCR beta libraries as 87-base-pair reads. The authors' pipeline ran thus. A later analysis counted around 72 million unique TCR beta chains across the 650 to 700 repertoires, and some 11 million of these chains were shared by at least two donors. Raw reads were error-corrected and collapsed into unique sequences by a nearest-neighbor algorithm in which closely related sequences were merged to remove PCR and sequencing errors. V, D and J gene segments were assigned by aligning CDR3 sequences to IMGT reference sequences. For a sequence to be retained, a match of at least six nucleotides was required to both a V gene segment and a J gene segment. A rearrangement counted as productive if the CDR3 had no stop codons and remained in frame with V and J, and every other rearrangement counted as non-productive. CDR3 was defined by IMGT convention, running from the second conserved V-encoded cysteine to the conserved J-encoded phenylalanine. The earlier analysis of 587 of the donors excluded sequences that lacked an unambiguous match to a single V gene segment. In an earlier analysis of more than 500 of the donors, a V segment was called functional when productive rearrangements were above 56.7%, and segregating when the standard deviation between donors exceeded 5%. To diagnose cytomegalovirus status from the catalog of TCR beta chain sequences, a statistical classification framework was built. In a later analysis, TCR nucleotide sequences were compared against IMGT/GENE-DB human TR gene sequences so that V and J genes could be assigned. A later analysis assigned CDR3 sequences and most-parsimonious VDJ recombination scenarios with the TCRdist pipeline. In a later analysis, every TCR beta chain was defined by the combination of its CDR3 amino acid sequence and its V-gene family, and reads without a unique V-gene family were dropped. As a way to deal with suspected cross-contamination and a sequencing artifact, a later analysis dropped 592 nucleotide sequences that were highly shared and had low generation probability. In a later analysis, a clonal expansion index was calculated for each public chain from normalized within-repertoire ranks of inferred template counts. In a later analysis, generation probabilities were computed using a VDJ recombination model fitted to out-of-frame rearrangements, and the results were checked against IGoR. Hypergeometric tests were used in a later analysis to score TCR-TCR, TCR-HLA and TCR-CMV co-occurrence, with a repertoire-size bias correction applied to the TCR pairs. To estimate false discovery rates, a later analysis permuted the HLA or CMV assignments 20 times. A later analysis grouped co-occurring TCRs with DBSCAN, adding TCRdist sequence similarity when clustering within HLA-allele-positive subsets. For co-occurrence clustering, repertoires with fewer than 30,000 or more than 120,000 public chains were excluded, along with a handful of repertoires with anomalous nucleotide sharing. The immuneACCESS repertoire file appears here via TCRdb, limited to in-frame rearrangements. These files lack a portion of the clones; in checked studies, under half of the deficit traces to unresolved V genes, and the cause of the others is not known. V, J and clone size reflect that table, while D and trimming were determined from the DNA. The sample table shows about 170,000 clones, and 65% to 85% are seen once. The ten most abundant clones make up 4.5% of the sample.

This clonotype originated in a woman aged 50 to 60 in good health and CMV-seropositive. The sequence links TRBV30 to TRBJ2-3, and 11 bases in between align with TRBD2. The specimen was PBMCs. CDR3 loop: CAWSELAGATDTQYF. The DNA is TGTGCCTGGTCCGAACTAGCGGGGGCCACAGATACGCAGTATTTT.